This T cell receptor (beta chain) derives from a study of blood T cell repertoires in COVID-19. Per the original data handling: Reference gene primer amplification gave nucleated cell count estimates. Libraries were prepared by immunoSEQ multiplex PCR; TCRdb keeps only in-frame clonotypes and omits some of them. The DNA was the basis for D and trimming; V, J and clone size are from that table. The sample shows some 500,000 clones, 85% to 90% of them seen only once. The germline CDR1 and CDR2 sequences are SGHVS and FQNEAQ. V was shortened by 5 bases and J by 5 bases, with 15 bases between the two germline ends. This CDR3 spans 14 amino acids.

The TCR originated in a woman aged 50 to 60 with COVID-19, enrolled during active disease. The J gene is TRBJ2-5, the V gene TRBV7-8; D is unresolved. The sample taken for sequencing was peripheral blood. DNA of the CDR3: TGTGCCAGCAGCCGCTCCGAGTCCGGGGAGACCCAGTACTTC. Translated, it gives CASSRSESGETQYF.